What follows is one T cell receptor beta chain and its context. Only a few counts were recorded for this clonotype. Its recognized antigen is unknown. Base qualities are not at hand, and no much larger clone is one base apart. The data are from a study of T cells after yellow fever vaccination (dated by TCRdb to between 2019 and 2020). Background for the entire study: Libraries from fractions with low cell numbers were prepared with the SMART-Seq v4 Ultra Low Input RNA kit. Bulk TCR alpha and beta repertoires were sequenced longitudinally to track T-cell clones before and after primary and booster YFV17D yellow fever vaccination. Two healthy male donors, one aged 18 to 30 and one aged 30 to 39 years, were included in the cohort. Bulk PBMC replicates and cell subsets were isolated from blood drawn at multiple timepoints before and after both primary and secondary immunization.

Findings and caveats that apply to the study as a whole: Because only a couple of donors were included in the study, the extent to which the findings can be generalized is limited. A small fraction of clonotypes showed up in both the CD4 and CD8 compartments, probably as a result of convergent recombination. Most clones expanded after primary vaccination were re-detected after the booster (96% of CD4 and approximately 85% of CD8), suggesting broad memory maintenance. Compared with the primary T-cell response, the secondary T-cell response was faster but weaker, reaching its peak on day 5 rather than on day 15. Because abundant contaminating clonotypes from the bulk population could be contained in FACS-sorted repertoires, computational filtering was required.

Taken with the paper, the label for treatment or condition translates to: live attenuated yellow fever vaccine strain. At each blood-draw timepoint, two biological replicates of bulk PBMCs were collected. PBMCs were isolated from peripheral blood using a standard Ficoll-Paque protocol. RNA was extracted with TriZol from bulk PBMCs, CD4 and CD8 fractions, and dextramer-positive and dextramer-negative fractions. TCR cDNA was synthesized by 5'RACE template switching, through which a universal primer site and unique molecular identifiers were introduced. Priming for cDNA synthesis came from both the TCR alpha and TCR beta constant segments. Libraries were amplified in two PCR steps, with sample barcodes and sequencing adapters added in the second step. Sequencing of the libraries was done on either Illumina HiSeq 2500 (2x100 bp) or NovaSeq (2x150 bp). In the original analysis: Reads were demultiplexed and collapsed into UMI consensus sequences with MIGEC, and V(D)J alignment was performed with MiXCR. Vaccine-responding clonotypes were defined with edgeR using replicate PBMC samples, requiring FDR below 0.01 and a log2 fold change above 5 up to day 15. Bulk clonotypes were assigned CD4 or CD8 identity according to which sequenced CD4 or CD8 repertoire held them at higher abundance. Through fastp at Q25 and MiXCR, TCRdb rebuilt clones from the public reads, retaining in-frame beta chains. Under each unique CDR3 protein, matching rows form one entry showing the most common genes and DNA. The V and J calls follow TCRdb's processing rather than the paper's. Recorded for this sample are roughly 520,000 distinct CDR3 sequences; 21% of them occurred a single time. The ten largest clones capture less than 20% of the sample.

The source is a man aged 18 to 29 who received the YFV17D yellow fever vaccine. The specimen comprised PBMCs, sampled roughly 20 days after the first yellow fever vaccination.

The CDR3 region has the sequence CSARGSLYNEQFF. The sequenced DNA: TGCAGTGCTAGAGGGTCGTTGTACAATGAGCAGTTCTTC. Recombination joined TRBV20-1 with TRBJ2-1; the D gene remains uncertain. The junction shows trimming of 1 base on V and 4 bases on J, plus 8 bases between the germline ends. The CDR3 runs 13 residues from the cysteine to the phenylalanine. CDR3 DNA is the only sequence kept; it has 39 bases, read in frame from the first base. The germline V gene (reference sequence) yields DFQATT for CDR1 and SNEGSKA for CDR2.